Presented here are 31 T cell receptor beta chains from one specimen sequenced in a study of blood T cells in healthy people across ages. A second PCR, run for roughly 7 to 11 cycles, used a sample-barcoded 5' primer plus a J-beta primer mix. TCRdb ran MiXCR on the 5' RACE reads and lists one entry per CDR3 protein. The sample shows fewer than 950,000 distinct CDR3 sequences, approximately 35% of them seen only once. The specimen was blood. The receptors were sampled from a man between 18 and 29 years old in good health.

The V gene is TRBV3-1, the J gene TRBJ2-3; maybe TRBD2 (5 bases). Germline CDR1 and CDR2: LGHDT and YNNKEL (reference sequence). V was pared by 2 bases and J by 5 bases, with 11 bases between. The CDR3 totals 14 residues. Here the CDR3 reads CASSQSAEGDTQYF. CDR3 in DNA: TGTGCCAGCAGCCAATCGGCAGAGGGAGATACGCAGTATTTT.

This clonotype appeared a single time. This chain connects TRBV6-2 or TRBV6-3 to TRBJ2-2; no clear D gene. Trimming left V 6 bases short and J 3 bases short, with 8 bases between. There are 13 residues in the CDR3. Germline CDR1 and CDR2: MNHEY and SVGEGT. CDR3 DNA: TGTGCCAGCAGACCGGAGTACACCGGGGAGCTGTTTTTT. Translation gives CASRPEYTGELFF.

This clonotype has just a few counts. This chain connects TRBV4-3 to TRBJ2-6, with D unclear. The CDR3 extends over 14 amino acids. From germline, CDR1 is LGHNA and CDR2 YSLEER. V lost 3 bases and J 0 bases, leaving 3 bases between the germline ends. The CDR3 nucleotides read TGCGCCAGCAGCCATTACTCTGGGGCCAACGTCCTGACTTTC. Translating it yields CASSHYSGANVLTF.

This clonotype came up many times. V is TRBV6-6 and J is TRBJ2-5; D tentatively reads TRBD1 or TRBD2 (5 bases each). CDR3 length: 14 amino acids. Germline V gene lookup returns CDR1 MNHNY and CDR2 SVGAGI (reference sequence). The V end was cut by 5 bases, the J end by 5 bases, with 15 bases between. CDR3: CASSPRDLTETQYF. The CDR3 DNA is TGTGCCAGCAGTCCCCGGGACCTAACTGAGACCCAGTACTTC.

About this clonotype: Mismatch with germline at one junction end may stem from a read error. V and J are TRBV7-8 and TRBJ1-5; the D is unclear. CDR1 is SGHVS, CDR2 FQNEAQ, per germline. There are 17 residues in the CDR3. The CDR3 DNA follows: TGTGCCAGCAGCTTAGTAGGTGGACTGAGTAGCTATCAGCCCCAGCATTTT. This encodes CASSLVGGLSSYQPQHF.

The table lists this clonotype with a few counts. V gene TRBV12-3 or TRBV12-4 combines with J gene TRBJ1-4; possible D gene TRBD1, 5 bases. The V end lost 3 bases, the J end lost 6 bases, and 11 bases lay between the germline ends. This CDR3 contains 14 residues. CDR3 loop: CASSLGGYHEKLFF. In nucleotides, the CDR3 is TGTGCCAGCAGTTTGGGGGGATATCATGAAAAACTGTTTTTT.

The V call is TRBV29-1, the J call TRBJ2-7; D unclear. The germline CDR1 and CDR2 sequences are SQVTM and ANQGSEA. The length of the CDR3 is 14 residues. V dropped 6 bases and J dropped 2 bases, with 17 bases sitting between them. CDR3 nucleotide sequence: TGCAGCGTACGTAAAGGGCAGAATCCCTACGAGCAGTACTTC. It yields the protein CSVRKGQNPYEQYF.

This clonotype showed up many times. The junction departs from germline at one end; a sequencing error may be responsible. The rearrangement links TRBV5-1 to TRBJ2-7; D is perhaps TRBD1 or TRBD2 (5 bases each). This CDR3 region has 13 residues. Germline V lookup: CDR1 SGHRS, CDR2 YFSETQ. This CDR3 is CASSSGPSYEQYF. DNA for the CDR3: TGTGCCAGCAGCTCGGGACCTTCCTACGAGCAGTACTTC. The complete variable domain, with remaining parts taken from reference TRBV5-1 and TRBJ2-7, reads KAGVTQTPRYLIKTRGQQVTLSCSPISGHRSVSWYQQTPGQGLQFLFEYFSETQRNKGNFPGRFSGRQFSNSRSEMNVSTLELGDSALYLCASSSGPSYEQYFGPGTRLTVT.

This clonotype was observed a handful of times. The CDR3 reads CASSQEWLGVSDEKLFF. The CDR3 region has the DNA TGCGCCAGCAGCCAAGAATGGTTGGGCGTAAGTGATGAAAAACTGTTTTTT. The J gene is TRBJ1-4, the V gene TRBV4-3; D is ambiguous. Trimming cost V 0 bases and J 6 bases, with 17 bases left between them. In germline, CDR1 is LGHNA, CDR2 YSLEER. The CDR3 runs 17 residues.

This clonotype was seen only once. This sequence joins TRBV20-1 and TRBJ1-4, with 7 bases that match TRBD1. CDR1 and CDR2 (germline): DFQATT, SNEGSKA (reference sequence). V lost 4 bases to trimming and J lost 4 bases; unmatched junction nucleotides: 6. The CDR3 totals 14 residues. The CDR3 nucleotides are TGCAGTGCTAAAGACAGGGAGGGTAATGAAAAACTGTTTTTT. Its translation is CSAKDREGNEKLFF.

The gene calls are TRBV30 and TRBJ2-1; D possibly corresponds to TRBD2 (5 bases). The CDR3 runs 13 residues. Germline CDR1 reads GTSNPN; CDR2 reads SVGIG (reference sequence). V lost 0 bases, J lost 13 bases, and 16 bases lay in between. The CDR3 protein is CAWSVAGEIRQFF. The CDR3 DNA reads TGTGCCTGGAGTGTCGCCGGGGAAATCCGCCAGTTCTTC.

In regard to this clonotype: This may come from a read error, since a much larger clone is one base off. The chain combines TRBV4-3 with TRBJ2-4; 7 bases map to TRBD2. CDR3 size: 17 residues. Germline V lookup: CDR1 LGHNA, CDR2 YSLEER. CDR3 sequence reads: CASSQDRLAIAKNIHYF. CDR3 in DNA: TGCGCCAGCAGCCAAGATAGACTAGCAATAGCCAAAAACATTCATTACTTC.

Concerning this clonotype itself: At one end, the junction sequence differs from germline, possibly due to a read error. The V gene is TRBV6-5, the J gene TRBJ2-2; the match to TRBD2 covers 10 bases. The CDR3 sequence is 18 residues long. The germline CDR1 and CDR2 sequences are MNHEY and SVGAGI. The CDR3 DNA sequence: TGTGCCAGCAGTTACCGGAATCCGGGACTAGCGAACGCCGGGGAGCTGTTTTTT. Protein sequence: CASSYRNPGLANAGELFF.

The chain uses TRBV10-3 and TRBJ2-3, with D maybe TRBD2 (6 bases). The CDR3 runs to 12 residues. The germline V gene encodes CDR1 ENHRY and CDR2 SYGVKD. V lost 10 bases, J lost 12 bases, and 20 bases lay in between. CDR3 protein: CASATGAGVQYF. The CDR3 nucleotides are TGTGCCAGTGCGACTGGAGCGGGCGTCCAGTATTTT.

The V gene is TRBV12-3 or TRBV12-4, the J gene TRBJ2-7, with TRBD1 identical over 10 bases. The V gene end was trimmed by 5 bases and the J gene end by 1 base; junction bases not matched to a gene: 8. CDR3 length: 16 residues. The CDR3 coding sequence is TGTGCCAGCAGTCTTCGACAGGGGGCTTCGTCCTACGAGCAGTACTTC. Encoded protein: CASSLRQGASSYEQYF.

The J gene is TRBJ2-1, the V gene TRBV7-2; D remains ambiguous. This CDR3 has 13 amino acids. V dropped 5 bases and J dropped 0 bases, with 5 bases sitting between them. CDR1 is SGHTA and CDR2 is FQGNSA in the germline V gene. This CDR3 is CASSDDSYNEQFF. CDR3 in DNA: TGTGCCAGCAGCGACGACTCCTACAATGAGCAGTTCTTC.

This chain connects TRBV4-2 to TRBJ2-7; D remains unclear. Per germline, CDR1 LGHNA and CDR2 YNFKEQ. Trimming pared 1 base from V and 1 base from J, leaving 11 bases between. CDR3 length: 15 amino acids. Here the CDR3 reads CASSQGTQESYEQYF. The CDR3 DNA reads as TGTGCCAGCAGCCAAGGGACGCAGGAGTCCTACGAGCAGTACTTC.

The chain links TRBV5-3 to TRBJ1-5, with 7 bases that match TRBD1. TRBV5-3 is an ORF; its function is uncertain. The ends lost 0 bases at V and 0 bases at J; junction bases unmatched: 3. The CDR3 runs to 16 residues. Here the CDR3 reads CARSLGTGYSNQPQHF. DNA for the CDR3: TGTGCCAGAAGCTTGGGGACAGGCTATAGCAATCAGCCCCAGCATTTT.

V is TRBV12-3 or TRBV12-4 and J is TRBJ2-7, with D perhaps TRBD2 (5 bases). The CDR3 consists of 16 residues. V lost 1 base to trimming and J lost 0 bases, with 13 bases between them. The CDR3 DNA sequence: TGTGCCAGCAGTTTAGGGGTCGCGGGCGACTCCTACGAGCAGTACTTC. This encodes CASSLGVAGDSYEQYF.

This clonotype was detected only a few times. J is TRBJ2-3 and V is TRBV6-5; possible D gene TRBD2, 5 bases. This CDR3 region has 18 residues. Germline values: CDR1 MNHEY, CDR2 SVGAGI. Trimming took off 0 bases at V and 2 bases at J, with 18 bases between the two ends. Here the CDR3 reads CASSYSSWTAGPTDTQYF. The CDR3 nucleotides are TGTGCCAGCAGTTACTCGTCGTGGACTGCGGGTCCCACAGATACGCAGTATTTT.

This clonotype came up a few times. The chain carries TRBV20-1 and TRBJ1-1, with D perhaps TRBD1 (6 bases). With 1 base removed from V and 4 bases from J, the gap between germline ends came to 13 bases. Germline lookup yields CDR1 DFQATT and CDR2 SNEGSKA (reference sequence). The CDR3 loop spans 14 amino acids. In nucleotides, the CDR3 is TGCAGTGCTAGAGCAGGGGCCCGGGGCACTGAAGCTTTCTTT. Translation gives CSARAGARGTEAFF.

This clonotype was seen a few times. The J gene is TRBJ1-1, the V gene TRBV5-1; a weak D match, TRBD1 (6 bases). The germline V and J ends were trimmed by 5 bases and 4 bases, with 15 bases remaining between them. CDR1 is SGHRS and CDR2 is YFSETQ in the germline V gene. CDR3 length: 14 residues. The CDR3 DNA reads TGCGCCAGCAGGTTCACAGGGAGTGGCACTGAAGCTTTCTTT. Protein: CASRFTGSGTEAFF.

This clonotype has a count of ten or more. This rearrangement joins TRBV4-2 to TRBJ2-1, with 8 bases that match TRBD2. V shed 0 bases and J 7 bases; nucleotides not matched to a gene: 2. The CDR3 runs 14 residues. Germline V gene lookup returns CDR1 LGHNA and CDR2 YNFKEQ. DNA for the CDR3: TGTGCCAGCAGCCAAGAAGGGACTAGGAATGAGCAGTTCTTC. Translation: CASSQEGTRNEQFF.

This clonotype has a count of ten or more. CDR3 loop: CASSSATSGEAYEQYF. CDR3 in DNA: TGTGCCAGCAGTTCCGCTACTAGCGGGGAGGCCTACGAGCAGTACTTC. V gene TRBV12-3 or TRBV12-4 combines with J gene TRBJ2-7; 10 positions match TRBD2. This CDR3 comprises 16 residues. The J segment lost 2 bases and the V segment lost 4 bases, leaving 8 bases of the junction unmatched.

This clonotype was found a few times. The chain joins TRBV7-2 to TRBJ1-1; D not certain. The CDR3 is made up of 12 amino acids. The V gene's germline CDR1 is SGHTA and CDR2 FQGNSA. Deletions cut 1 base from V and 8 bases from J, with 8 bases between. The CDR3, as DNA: TGTGCCAGCAGCTTAGATGAACGGGAAGCTTTCTTT. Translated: CASSLDEREAFF.

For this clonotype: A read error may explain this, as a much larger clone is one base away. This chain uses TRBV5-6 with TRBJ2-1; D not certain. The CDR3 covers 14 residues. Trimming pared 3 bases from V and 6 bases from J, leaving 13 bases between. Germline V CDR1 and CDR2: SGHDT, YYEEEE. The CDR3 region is CASSYDASGNEQFF. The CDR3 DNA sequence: TGTGCCAGCAGCTACGACGCCTCGGGCAATGAGCAGTTCTTC.

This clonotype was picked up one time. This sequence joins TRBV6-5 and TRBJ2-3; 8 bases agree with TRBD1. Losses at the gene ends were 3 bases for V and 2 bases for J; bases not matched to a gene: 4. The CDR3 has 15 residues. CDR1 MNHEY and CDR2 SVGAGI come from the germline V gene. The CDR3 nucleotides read TGTGCCAGCAGTTATAGACAGGGGAACACAGATACGCAGTATTTT. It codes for CASSYRQGNTDTQYF.

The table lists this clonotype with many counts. The CDR3: CASSSVDTQYF. The CDR3 DNA sequence: TGTGCCAGCAGCTCTGTAGATACGCAGTATTTT. V is TRBV3-1 and J is TRBJ2-3; D uncertain. CDR1 LGHDT and CDR2 YNNKEL come from the germline V gene (reference sequence). V was trimmed by 5 bases and J by 5 bases, leaving 5 bases between them. The CDR3 spans 11 residues.

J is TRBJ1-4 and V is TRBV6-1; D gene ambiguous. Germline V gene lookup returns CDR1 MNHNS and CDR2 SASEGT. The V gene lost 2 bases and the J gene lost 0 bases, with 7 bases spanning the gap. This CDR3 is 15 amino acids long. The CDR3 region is CASSEQAATNEKLFF. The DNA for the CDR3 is TGTGCCAGCAGTGAACAGGCTGCAACTAATGAAAAACTGTTTTTT.

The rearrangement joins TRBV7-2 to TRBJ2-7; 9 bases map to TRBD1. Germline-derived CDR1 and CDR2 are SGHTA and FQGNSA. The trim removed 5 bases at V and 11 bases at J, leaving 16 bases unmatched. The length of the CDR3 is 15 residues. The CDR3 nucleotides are TGTGCCAGCAGCGAAGGGACAGGGAGCTCCTACAATGAGTACTTC. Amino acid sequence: CASSEGTGSSYNEYF.

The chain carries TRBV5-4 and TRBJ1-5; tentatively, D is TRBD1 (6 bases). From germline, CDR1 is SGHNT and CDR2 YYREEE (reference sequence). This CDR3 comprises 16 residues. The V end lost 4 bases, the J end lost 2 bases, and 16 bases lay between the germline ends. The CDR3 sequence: CASSRGGERGNQPQHF. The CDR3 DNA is TGTGCCAGCAGCAGGGGGGGAGAAAGGGGCAATCAGCCCCAGCATTTT.